A selection of T cell receptor beta chains follows, all from one sample in a study of T cell changes during pregnancy in multiple sclerosis. The method was immunoSEQ multiplex PCR; TCRdb's version includes in-frame clones alone and lacks a portion of them. The sample lists around 55,000 clones, about nine tenths seen once, with over 0.5% in the top ten. This sample comprised CD4+ T cells from peripheral blood mononuclear cells, obtained in the first trimester of pregnancy. The receptors were sampled from a female donor with multiple sclerosis, enrolled in a pregnancy study. The CDR3 runs from the conserved cysteine through the conserved F or W. The D gene is left open where the match is weak. Size is stated for part of the rows, as once, few or many counts, or as a class when the clone is expanded.

>TRBJ2-3|TRBV28|11|-|-
TGTGCCAGCATATATGCAGATACGCAGTATTTT
CASIYADTQYF
>TRBJ2-5|TRBV7-8|17|-|-
TGTGCCAGCAGCTTAGTTACGTTCGGACAACCCCGAGAGACCCAGTACTTC
CASSLVTFGQPRETQYF
>TRBJ2-3|TRBV5-8|18|-|TRBD1
TGTGCCAGCAGCTTACCACTGACCGGGACAGGGCTCGTAGATACGCAGTATTTT
CASSLPLTGTGLVDTQYF
>TRBJ2-7|TRBV25-1|14|-|TRBD1
TGTGCCAGCAGTGAATCGGGACAGATCTACGAGCAGTACTTC
CASSESGQIYEQYF
>TRBJ1-1|TRBV9|13|-|-
TGTGCCAGCAGCGAGGGAGTTCGGACTGAAGCTTTCTTT
CASSEGVRTEAFF
>TRBJ2-1|TRBV6-1|15|-|-
TGTGCCAGCAGTTTCGTAGGACAGCCCTACAATGAGCAGTTCTTC
CASSFVGQPYNEQFF
>TRBJ2-1|TRBV10-3|13|-|TRBD2
TGTGCCATAACTAGCGGGGAGAACAATGAGCAGTTCTTC
CAITSGENNEQFF
>TRBJ2-1|TRBV2|16|-|TRBD2
TGTGCCAGCAGTGGGGGACTAGCGGGGGGACCGAATGAGCAGTTCTTC
CASSGGLAGGPNEQFF
>TRBJ1-3|TRBV4-1|17|-|-
TGCGCCAGCAGCCCACTTTCGGTTATAGACTCTGGAAACACCATATATTTT
CASSPLSVIDSGNTIYF
>TRBJ1-2|TRBV6-5|14|few|-
TGTGCCAGCAGCCGCGGGAGCGGTCACTATGGCTACACCTTC
CASSRGSGHYGYTF
>TRBJ1-3|TRBV19|16|-|-
TGTGCCAGTAGTGGTCCCAGGACTTCCTCTGGAAACACCATATATTTT
CASSGPRTSSGNTIYF
>TRBJ2-3|TRBV27|18|-|-
TGTGCCAGCAGTTTTCTTCGTCCCGGGAGAGTAAGCACAGATACGCAGTATTTT
CASSFLRPGRVSTDTQYF
>TRBJ2-7|TRBV2|14|-|-
TGTGCCAGCAGCAATACAGGTGTTCCCTACGAGCAGTACTTC
CASSNTGVPYEQYF
>TRBJ1-6|TRBV6-1|12|-|-
TGTGCCAGCAGTGCAGGGGATTCACCCCTCCACTTT
CASSAGDSPLHF
>TRBJ2-5|TRBV19|15|once|TRBD1
TGTGCCAGTAGTCGGGGACAGGGGTCGGGGGAGACCCAGTACTTC
CASSRGQGSGETQYF
>TRBJ1-5|TRBV5-1|15|-|TRBD1
TGCGCCAGCAGCTTGGGAGGACAGGCTTATCAGCCCCAGCATTTT
CASSLGGQAYQPQHF
>TRBJ1-6|TRBV7-2|17|-|TRBD1
TGTGCCAGCAGCTTAGACCAAAGACAGGGGCGCAATTCACCCCTCCACTTT
CASSLDQRQGRNSPLHF
>TRBJ2-1|TRBV27|18|-|-
TGTGCCAGCAGTCCTATTAAATTAGCGGATTACTCCTACAATGAGCAGTTCTTC
CASSPIKLADYSYNEQFF
>TRBJ2-2|TRBV30|13|-|-
TGTGCCTGGAGCCGTAATTATCAGGAGGAGCTGTTTTTT
CAWSRNYQEELFF
>TRBJ2-1|TRBV5-1|13|-|-
TGCGCCAGCAGCTTTCCCAGGGAGGATGAGCAGTTCTTC
CASSFPREDEQFF
>TRBJ1-2|TRBV6-5|16|-|-
TGTGCCAGCAGTTATGGGGAGGCCAAAGCTAACTATGGCTACACCTTC
CASSYGEAKANYGYTF
>TRBJ1-1|TRBV27|13|once|-
TGTGCCAGCAGGGTACAGGGGAACACTGAAGCTTTCTTT
CASRVQGNTEAFF
>TRBJ2-7|TRBV14|20|-|-
TGTGCCAGCAGCCACGTCCAAACAGGGGCAGCGGGAGTTCGCAGGTACGAGCAGTACTTC
CASSHVQTGAAGVRRYEQYF
>TRBJ2-5|TRBV7-9|14|-|TRBD1
TGTGCCAGCAGCCGGACAGGGGGCAGAGAGACCCAGTACTTC
CASSRTGGRETQYF
>TRBJ2-2|TRBV7-3|15|-|TRBD2
TGTGCCAGCAGCTTACTAGCGGGGGGGGCCGGGGAGCTGTTTTTT
CASSLLAGGAGELFF
>TRBJ1-5|TRBV6-5|14|-|TRBD1
TGTGCCAGCACTGGACAGGGGGCAAATCAGCCCCAGCATTTT
CASTGQGANQPQHF
>TRBJ1-4|TRBV6-6|14|-|TRBD1
TGTGCCAGCAGTAGACAGGGAACTAATGAAAAACTGTTTTTT
CASSRQGTNEKLFF
>TRBJ1-2|TRBV19|13|-|-
TGTGCCAGTAGTATAGGGCAGGGAGGTGGCTACACCTTC
CASSIGQGGGYTF
>TRBJ2-5|TRBV2|15|once|-
TGTGCCAGCAGTGACAGGGTTAGTGGGGCGGAGACCCAGTACTTC
CASSDRVSGAETQYF
>TRBJ1-3|TRBV4-3|17|once|TRBD1
TGCGCCAGCAGCCAAGGGTCAGGGGGCCTCTCTGGAAACACCATATATTTT
CASSQGSGGLSGNTIYF
>TRBJ1-1|TRBV6-6|13|-|-
TGTGCCAGCAGTCCCCGGTCGGGCACTGAAGCTTTCTTT
CASSPRSGTEAFF
>TRBJ1-6|TRBV6-1|16|-|TRBD1
TGTGCCAGCAGTGGGGGACAGGGGAACTATAATTCACCCCTCCACTTT
CASSGGQGNYNSPLHF
>TRBJ1-5|TRBV19|17|-|-
TGTGCCAGTAGAATGTGGGGGGGCTCGGCTCAAAATCAGCCCCAGCATTTT
CASRMWGGSAQNQPQHF
>TRBJ2-7|TRBV4-1|15|-|-
TGCGCCAGCAGCCAAGAGGAGGGCCGGACCTACGAGCAGTACTTC
CASSQEEGRTYEQYF
>TRBJ1-1|TRBV12-5|11|-|-
TGTGCTAGTGGTTTCTCCGGGGAAGCTTTCTTT
CASGFSGEAFF
>TRBJ2-1|TRBV6-1|15|-|TRBD1
TGTGCCAGCAGTGTGTGGGACAGGGGGACGAATGAGCAGTTCTTC
CASSVWDRGTNEQFF
>TRBJ1-6|TRBV7-2|14|-|-
TGTGCCAGCAGCTTCGAACAGAAGGGGACACCCCTCCACTTT
CASSFEQKGTPLHF
>TRBJ1-2|TRBV6-1|12|-|TRBD1
TGTGCCAGCAGTGTTGGGACAGCCTCGTACACCTTC
CASSVGTASYTF
>TRBJ1-3|TRBV2|14|-|TRBD1
TGTGCCAGCAGTCGGGGACAGGGCGGAAACACCATATATTTT
CASSRGQGGNTIYF
>TRBJ2-1|TRBV27|15|-|TRBD2
TGTGCCAGCAGTTTGGTTAGCGGGCCCTACAATGAGCAGTTCTTC
CASSLVSGPYNEQFF
>TRBJ2-1|TRBV7-5|19|once|-
TGTGCCAGAAGCCCCCACTCCTCCCTAGCGGGAGGGCCAGGGAATGAGCAGTTCTTC
CARSPHSSLAGGPGNEQFF
>TRBJ1-1|TRBV5-5|13|-|TRBD1
TGTGCCAGCAGCTTGCTGGGGACAGACCAAGCTTTCTTT
CASSLLGTDQAFF
>TRBJ1-3|TRBV5-4|15|-|-
TGTGCCAGCAGCTGGAGCCCGACTGGAGGAAACACCATATATTTT
CASSWSPTGGNTIYF
>TRBJ2-5|TRBV29-1|14|many|-
TGCAGCGTCACCCCGGCCCGGGGACAAGAGACCCAGTACTTC
CSVTPARGQETQYF
>TRBJ2-2|TRBV5-1|17|-|TRBD1
TGCGCCAGCAGCCTAGGACAGGGTCTCGCGAACACCGGGGAGCTGTTTTTT
CASSLGQGLANTGELFF
>TRBJ1-2|TRBV10-3|16|-|TRBD1
TGTGCCATCAGGTGGGGACAGGGTGACTTTAACTATGGCTACACCTTC
CAIRWGQGDFNYGYTF